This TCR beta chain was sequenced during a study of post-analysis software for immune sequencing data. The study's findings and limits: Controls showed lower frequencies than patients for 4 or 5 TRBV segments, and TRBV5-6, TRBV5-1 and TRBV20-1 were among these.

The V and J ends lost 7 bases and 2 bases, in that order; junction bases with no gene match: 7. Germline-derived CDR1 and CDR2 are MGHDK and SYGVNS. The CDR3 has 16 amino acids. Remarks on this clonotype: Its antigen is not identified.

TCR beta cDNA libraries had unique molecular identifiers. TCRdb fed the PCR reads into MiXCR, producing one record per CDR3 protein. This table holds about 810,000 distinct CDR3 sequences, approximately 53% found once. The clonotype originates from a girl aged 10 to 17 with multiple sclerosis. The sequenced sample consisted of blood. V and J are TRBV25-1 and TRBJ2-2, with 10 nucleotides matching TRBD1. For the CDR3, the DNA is TGTGCCAGCAATGCCCGGGACAGGGGAAACACCGGGGAGCTGTTTTTT. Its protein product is CASNARDRGNTGELFF.